The rows below give T cell receptor beta chains drawn from one sample of a study of T cell responses to AZD1222 COVID-19 vaccine. TCRdb's copy holds only in-frame clones and misses some; the assay was immunoSEQ multiplex PCR. Of about 130,000 clones listed, 90% to 95% are singletons. The sample consisted of peripheral blood, taken 28 days after the second AZD1222 dose. These TCRs come from an adult who received the AZD1222 COVID-19 vaccine. The CDR3 runs from the conserved cysteine through the conserved F or W. Each record gives: D gene, V gene, clone size, J gene, CDR3 DNA, CDR3 protein. The D gene is left open where the match is weak. The listing skips clone size in some rows; elsewhere it reads once, few, many or a size class.

NA	TRBV5-6	NA	TRBJ1-1	TGTGCCAGCAGCTTAGGGGAAGGTGGTGAAGCTTTCTTT	CASSLGEGGEAFF
NA	TRBV18	NA	TRBJ1-1	TGTGCCAGCTCACCACGTCTTTCCGCCAATGCCCCAGCTTTCTTT	CASSPRLSANAPAFF
TRBD1	TRBV27	NA	TRBJ2-7	TGTGCCAGCAGTTTATACTGGACAGGGGGGTACGAGCAGTACTTC	CASSLYWTGGYEQYF
NA	TRBV6-4	NA	TRBJ2-3	TGTGCCAGCAGTGTCGACGGGAGCACAGATACGCAGTATTTT	CASSVDGSTDTQYF
TRBD1	TRBV7-8	NA	TRBJ1-1	TGTGCCAGCAGCTTTCCCCGGGACAGGGACACTGAAGCTTTCTTT	CASSFPRDRDTEAFF
NA	TRBV5-1	NA	TRBJ1-2	TGCGCCAGCAGCTTGCAGGGACTCCCTAACTATGGCTACACCTTC	CASSLQGLPNYGYTF
NA	TRBV12-3/TRBV12-4	NA	TRBJ1-1	TGTGCCAGCAGTTCGTCTACGGTCTCTCGAGCTTTCTTT	CASSSSTVSRAFF
NA	TRBV6-5	NA	TRBJ2-5	TGTGCCAGCAGTCGGACAGAGAAAGAGACCCAGTACTTC	CASSRTEKETQYF
TRBD2	TRBV5-1	NA	TRBJ2-2	TGCGCCAGCAGCTTGGAGGCGGGGGTCACCGGGGAGCTGTTTTTT	CASSLEAGVTGELFF
NA	TRBV18	NA	TRBJ1-3	TGTGCCAGCTCCGACGTCTGGGGCTCTGGAAACACCATATATTTT	CASSDVWGSGNTIYF
TRBD1	TRBV18	NA	TRBJ1-2	TGTGCCAGCTCACCCGGGACAGGGGGCGTCTATGGCTACACCTTC	CASSPGTGGVYGYTF
TRBD1	TRBV4-1	NA	TRBJ2-2	TGCGCCAGCAGCCAAAGCCAGGGGGCGACCGGGGAGCTGTTTTTT	CASSQSQGATGELFF
NA	TRBV30	NA	TRBJ1-3	TGTGCCCGGGACGCGGGCGGCACCATATATTTT	CARDAGGTIYF
NA	TRBV29-1	NA	TRBJ2-7	TGCAGCGTTGAAGGACAGGAACCTGGGCAGTACTTC	CSVEGQEPGQYF
NA	TRBV30	NA	TRBJ2-1	TGTGCCTGGAGTCGTCTAGTCGTAGCCCTCAATGAGCAGTTCTTC	CAWSRLVVALNEQFF
TRBD2	TRBV30	NA	TRBJ2-2	TGTGCCTGGGATAGCGGGGGGGCGTTCGGGGAGCTGTTTTTT	CAWDSGGAFGELFF
TRBD1	TRBV6-4	NA	TRBJ2-2	TGTGCCAGCAGCCCAGACAGGGATAACGGGGAGCTGTTTTTT	CASSPDRDNGELFF
NA	TRBV5-1	NA	TRBJ1-1	TGCGCCAGCAGCTTGGATGGAGGGTTTGAAGCTTTCTTT	CASSLDGGFEAFF
TRBD1	TRBV2	NA	TRBJ1-1	TGTGCCAGCAGGAGAGGGACAGGGTCCAGGTCCACTGAAGCTTTCTTT	CASRRGTGSRSTEAFF
NA	TRBV4-2	NA	TRBJ2-3	TGTGCCAGCTTAGGGAAACGCGCAGATACGCAGTATTTT	CASLGKRADTQYF
NA	TRBV9	NA	TRBJ2-1	TGTGCCAGCAGCGTTACGGTAGCGGACCGTTCCCTAGGTTTACGCAATGAGCAGTTCTTC	CASSVTVADRSLGLRNEQFF
TRBD2	TRBV27	NA	TRBJ2-5	TGTGCCAGCGGGGGGGTAGCCCGGTTCTCCGAGACCCAGTACTTC	CASGGVARFSETQYF
TRBD2	TRBV5-1	NA	TRBJ2-5	TGCGCCAGCAGCTCGACTAGCGGGGGGCAAGAGACCCAGTACTTC	CASSSTSGGQETQYF
NA	TRBV28	NA	TRBJ1-5	TGTGCCAGCAGCTCTAGTCGCCAGCCCCAGCATTTT	CASSSSRQPQHF
TRBD2	TRBV9	NA	TRBJ2-5	TGTGCCAGCAGCGTAGGGGACGTGGTTAGCGGGGGGGCTTTGGGGACCCAGTACTTC	CASSVGDVVSGGALGTQYF
TRBD1	TRBV5-1	NA	TRBJ1-1	TGCGCCAGTCGTCGAGACAGGGGTGCTGAAGCTTTCTTT	CASRRDRGAEAFF
NA	TRBV9	once	TRBJ2-2	TGTGCCAGCAGCGCCAAGACAGGTTGGAACACCGGGGAGCTGTTTTTT	CASSAKTGWNTGELFF